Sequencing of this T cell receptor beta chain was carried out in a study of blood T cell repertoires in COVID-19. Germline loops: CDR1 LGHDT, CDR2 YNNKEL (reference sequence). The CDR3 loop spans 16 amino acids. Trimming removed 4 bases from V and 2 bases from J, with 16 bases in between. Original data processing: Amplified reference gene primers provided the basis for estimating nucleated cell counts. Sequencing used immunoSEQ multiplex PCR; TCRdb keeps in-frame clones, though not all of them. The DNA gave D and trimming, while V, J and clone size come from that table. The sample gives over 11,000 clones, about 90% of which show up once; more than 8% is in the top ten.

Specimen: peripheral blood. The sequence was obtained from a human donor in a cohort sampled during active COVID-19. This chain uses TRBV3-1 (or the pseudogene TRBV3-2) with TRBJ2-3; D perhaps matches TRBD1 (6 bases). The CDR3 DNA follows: TGTGCCAGCAGCCCGCGACAGGTTCTCTTCACAGATACGCAGTATTTT. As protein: CASSPRQVLFTDTQYF.